In its sample, the clone carrying this T cell receptor beta chain was seen once. The sample is drawn from a study of T cell changes during pregnancy in multiple sclerosis. V dropped 11 bases and J dropped 4 bases, with 12 bases sitting between them. The CDR3 runs 12 residues. From germline, CDR1 is SEHNR and CDR2 FQNEAQ (reference sequence). Clones were sequenced by immunoSEQ multiplex PCR, and TCRdb holds only the in-frame ones, with some missing. The sample lists some 60,000 clones; 90% to 95% were seen once. The chain recombines TRBV7-9 with TRBJ2-1; D perhaps matches TRBD2 (7 bases). Sequencing was performed on peripheral blood, taken before pregnancy. This TCR was sampled from a female donor with multiple sclerosis, enrolled in a pregnancy study. The DNA of the CDR3 is TGTGCCGCGGGGGCAGTGTACAATGAGCAGTTCTTC. Translating it yields CAAGAVYNEQFF.